This entry concerns a single TCR beta chain. The antigen remains undetermined. Only in-frame clones appear in the TCRdb table, and some are missing; sequencing was by immunoSEQ multiplex PCR. The table records 97,000 or so clones, 84% of them present only once. This specimen belongs to a study of T cell responses to AZD1222 COVID-19 vaccine. The CDR3 loop spans 14 amino acids. Trimming at V came to 8 bases and at J to 6 bases, leaving 9 bases not matched to a gene. Germline V gene sequence: CDR1 LNHDA, CDR2 SQIVND (reference sequence). Study observations and caveats: Dominant at 160-218 and 743-854, vaccine-associated CD4 TCRs also spanned spike.

This material consisted of peripheral blood, taken on day 0 of AZD1222 vaccination. The J gene is TRBJ1-4, the V gene TRBV19; 7 nucleotides align to TRBD1. This TCR came from an adult in good health. The chain's CDR3 is CASRNRGMDEKLFF. The DNA of the CDR3 is TGTGCCAGTCGCAACAGGGGAATGGATGAAAAACTGTTTTTT.